These 16 T cell receptor beta chains share one sample of origin, sequenced in a study of a mutant IDH1 vaccine in newly diagnosed glioma. Time point meaning: week 11, during vaccination. The study gave 300 ug of mutant IDH1 20-mer peptide per vaccine dose, with topical imiquimod. These receptors have no known antigen. Data came from immunoSEQ multiplex PCR; TCRdb stores just in-frame clones and leaves some out. The table records 100,000 to 150,000 clones, around 77% of them present only once. The sample here was PBMCs, taken from a glioma patient whose treatment included an IDH1 peptide vaccine. All receptors come from a man aged 35-49 years with glioma.

This chain joins TRBV19 and TRBJ2-1; 11 bases line up with TRBD2. This CDR3 is built from 16 residues. V shed 7 bases, J shed 8 bases, and the junction held 13 bases outside the gene matches. Germline-derived CDR1 and CDR2 are LNHDA and SQIVND (reference sequence). The DNA of the CDR3 is TGTGCCAGTACCGTACTAGCGGGAGTACTCGGAGATGAGCAGTTCTTC. It translates to CASTVLAGVLGDEQFF.

The chain carries TRBV11-2 and TRBJ1-1, with D hard to call. Germline lookup yields CDR1 SGHAT and CDR2 FQNNGV. The V gene lost 1 base and the J gene lost 2 bases, with 14 bases spanning the gap. The CDR3 length is 16 residues. The CDR3 coding sequence is TGTGCCAGCAGCTTAGTCAAGGGCGGGCTAAACACTGAAGCTTTCTTT. Residues: CASSLVKGGLNTEAFF.

This chain connects TRBV30 to TRBJ1-5; D not resolved. Between the trimmed V and J ends, which lost 1 base and 5 bases, there was a span of 9 bases. The CDR3 covers 13 residues. CDR1 and CDR2 (germline): GTSNPN, SVGIG (reference sequence). CDR3 DNA sequence: TGTGCCTGGAGTGGTACGGGAGATCAGCCCCAGCATTTT. This codes for CAWSGTGDQPQHF.

This clone was recorded a few times. The genes are TRBV9 and TRBJ1-5, with D uncertain. Looked up from germline, CDR1 is SGDLS and CDR2 is YYNGEE. This CDR3 is built from 14 residues. V was shortened by 3 bases and J by 0 bases, with 7 bases between the two germline ends. The CDR3 is CASSATVSNQPQHF. The CDR3 DNA follows: TGTGCCAGCAGCGCGACTGTTAGCAATCAGCCCCAGCATTTT.

This clone has just one count. The chain uses TRBV7-2 and TRBJ2-5, with D maybe TRBD1 (6 bases). CDR1 is SGHTA and CDR2 is FQGNSA in the germline V gene. The CDR3 has 14 amino acids. V was cut by 3 bases and J by 5 bases, with 13 bases left in between. CDR3 sequence (DNA): TGTGCCAGCAGCTTCACAGGGTGGGGGGAGACCCAGTACTTC. Translated: CASSFTGWGETQYF.

The table lists this clone with a count of one. The chain couples TRBV19 to TRBJ1-2; 10 nucleotides agree with TRBD1. The CDR3 is 17 residues long. Germline lookup yields CDR1 LNHDA and CDR2 SQIVND (reference sequence). Trimming took 2 bases from V and 8 from J; bases not matched to a gene: 14. The CDR3: CASSIWVPGQGKAGYTF. The CDR3 bases are TGTGCCAGTAGTATATGGGTGCCGGGACAGGGGAAGGCGGGCTACACCTTC.

The chain employs TRBV5-4 and TRBJ1-2; D unresolved. Trimming removed 4 bases from V and 4 bases from J, with 14 bases in between. Germline V CDR1 and CDR2: SGHNT, YYREEE (reference sequence). CDR3 length equals 14 residues. CDR3 nucleotide sequence: TGTGCCAGCAGCAACCTGCACTCTACCTATGGCTACACCTTC. Its translation is CASSNLHSTYGYTF.

The chain employs TRBV30 and TRBJ1-2, with 7 nucleotides matching TRBD1. The CDR3 is 13 amino acids. The J segment lost 6 bases and the V segment lost 5 bases, leaving 9 bases of the junction unmatched. Germline V lookup: CDR1 GTSNPN, CDR2 SVGIG (reference sequence). The CDR3 sequence: CAWETGTADGYTF. In nucleotides, the CDR3 is TGTGCCTGGGAAACCGGGACAGCGGATGGCTACACCTTC.

The rearrangement joins TRBV9 to TRBJ2-3; maybe TRBD1 (6 bases). Germline V gene sequence: CDR1 SGDLS, CDR2 YYNGEE. The CDR3 length is 16 residues. V lost 0 bases, J lost 4 bases, and 15 bases lay in between. The DNA for the CDR3 is TGTGCCAGCAGCGTAGTACAGGGTAGGGGCCCAGATACGCAGTATTTT. It translates to CASSVVQGRGPDTQYF.

The V gene is TRBV29-1, the J gene TRBJ2-1; 13 bases match TRBD2. The CDR3 length is 16 residues. Germline V gene lookup returns CDR1 SQVTM and CDR2 ANQGSEA. Trimming removed 6 bases from V and 4 bases from J; junction bases left unmatched: 9. CDR3 coding DNA: TGCAGCGTGCGGGTACCGGGACTAGCGGGGTACAATGAGCAGTTCTTC. Encoded protein: CSVRVPGLAGYNEQFF.

In this sample, this clone turned up once. This chain uses TRBV4-3 with TRBJ2-7; TRBD1 matches at 8 bases. The CDR3 runs to 15 residues. V was clipped by 0 bases and J by 4 bases; unmatched bases: 5. The germline V gene has CDR1 LGHNA and CDR2 YSLEER. The CDR3 loop is CASSQEVYRGYEQYF. DNA for the CDR3: TGCGCCAGCAGCCAAGAAGTTTACAGGGGGTACGAGCAGTACTTC.

This clone was observed a single time. This chain links TRBV6-1 with TRBJ2-5; D is perhaps TRBD1 (5 bases). The CDR3 has 12 residues. V lost 2 bases and J lost 5, with 6 bases in between. Per germline, CDR1 MNHNS and CDR2 SASEGT. The CDR3: CASSEQGETQYF. The CDR3, as DNA: TGTGCCAGCAGTGAACAGGGCGAGACCCAGTACTTC.

This clone was recorded a few times. The rearrangement uses TRBV29-1 and TRBJ2-1; D is unclear. Germline V lookup: CDR1 SQVTM, CDR2 ANQGSEA. The length of the CDR3 is 8 residues. Trimming took 2 bases from V and 16 from J, leaving 6 bases between them. CDR3 loop: CSVERGFF. The CDR3 DNA follows: TGCAGCGTTGAACGAGGATTCTTC.

The CDR3 loop is CASTLTTPSSYEQYF. The CDR3 DNA reads as TGTGCCAGCACCCTTACCACGCCCTCTTCCTACGAGCAGTACTTC. V usage is TRBV11-2 and J usage is TRBJ2-7; D remains unclear. Per the germline V gene, CDR1 is SGHAT and CDR2 is FQNNGV. This CDR3 region has 15 residues. V lost 7 bases, J lost 1 base, and 17 bases lay in between.

V usage is TRBV4-1 and J usage is TRBJ1-2, with D hard to call. The CDR3 has 12 residues. The V end lost 1 base, the J end lost 8 bases, and 8 bases lay between the germline ends. Looked up from germline, CDR1 is MGHRA and CDR2 is YSYEKL. The CDR3 loop is CASSQVGNGYTF. The CDR3 DNA reads as TGCGCCAGCAGCCAAGTCGGAAACGGCTACACCTTC.

This rearrangement joins TRBV7-3 to TRBJ2-5, with D possibly TRBD2 on 5 matching bases. V lost 5 bases to trimming and J lost 5 bases, with 18 bases between them. Looked up from germline, CDR1 is SGHTA and CDR2 is FQGTGA. This CDR3 has 15 amino acids. The CDR3, as DNA: TGTGCCAGCAGCCCTGGGCTCTTGGGGAGCGAGACCCAGTACTTC. Translated, it gives CASSPGLLGSETQYF.